What follows are 9 T cell receptor beta chains derived from one specimen sequenced in a study of blood T cell repertoires in COVID-19. Sequenced by immunoSEQ multiplex PCR; TCRdb stores in-frame clones only, minus some. The table has about 84,000 clones, 90% to 95% seen once; the top ten hold about 4.5%. The sample comprised peripheral blood. These receptors all come from a human donor with active COVID-19. The donor label of this sample is uncertain.

The V call is TRBV12-3 or TRBV12-4, the J call TRBJ1-2; D remains unclear. Trimming took 3 bases from V and 7 from J, leaving 12 bases between them. The CDR3 runs 13 residues. This chain's CDR3 is CASSFPGRVGYTF. Written as DNA, the CDR3 is TGTGCCAGCAGTTTTCCGGGTCGGGTTGGCTACACCTTC.

The chain carries TRBV29-1 and TRBJ2-7; 9 bases are a match to TRBD2. J gave up 5 bases and V 4 bases, and 6 bases lay outside the gene matches. Germline CDR1 and CDR2: SQVTM and ANQGSEA. CDR3 size: 13 residues. The CDR3 region has the DNA TGCAGCGTTGGGGGACTAGCCGACCACGAGCAGTACTTC. This sequence encodes CSVGGLADHEQYF.

The rearrangement joins TRBV6-1 to TRBJ1-1, with TRBD1 matching 9 bases. The CDR3 contains 14 residues. Unmatched junction bases numbered 9, after V lost 3 bases and J lost 10 bases. Germline V CDR1 and CDR2: MNHNS, SASEGT. DNA for the CDR3: TGTGCCAGCAGTGACACAGGGGGCGGAAGGGTAGCTTTCTTT. Translated, it gives CASSDTGGGRVAFF.

This clone was seen just once. For the CDR3, the DNA is TGTGCAAGTCGCTTATTTGTCTCCGGCTCCTACAATGAGCAGTTCTTC. Protein product: CASRLFVSGSYNEQFF. This chain connects TRBV12-2 to TRBJ2-1; the table's D gene call, TRBD2, was not cross checked with the DNA. TRBV12-2 is recorded as a pseudogene. The CDR3 covers 16 residues.

The chain links TRBV12-3 or TRBV12-4 to TRBJ2-7; D perhaps matches TRBD2 (6 bases). There are 12 residues in the CDR3. Trimming stripped 0 bases from V and 6 bases from J, with 6 bases between. As DNA, the CDR3 is TGTGCCAGCAGTTTAGCGGGAGGCGAGCAGTACTTC. Translation gives CASSLAGGEQYF.

The chain combines TRBV19 with TRBJ1-6, with a tentative D call TRBD1 (5 bases). The CDR3 is 13 residues long. In germline, CDR1 is LNHDA, CDR2 SQIVND (reference sequence). The V end was cut by 6 bases, the J end by 10 bases, with 13 bases between. CDR3 sequence: CASSLRGQSPLHF. The CDR3 region has the DNA TGTGCCAGTAGCCTAAGGGGCCAGTCACCCCTCCACTTT.

V gene TRBV3-1 (or the pseudogene TRBV3-2) combines with J gene TRBJ1-2; no clear D gene. The V end lost 1 base, the J end lost 7 bases, and 10 bases lay between the germline ends. The CDR3 contains 13 residues. Looked up from germline, CDR1 is LGHDT and CDR2 is YNNKEL (reference sequence). Here the CDR3 reads CASSQGEASGYTF. In nucleotides, the CDR3 is TGTGCCAGCAGCCAAGGTGAGGCGAGTGGCTACACCTTC.

The chain uses TRBV7-9 and TRBJ1-1; TRBD1 aligns across 9 bases. Unmatched junction bases numbered 1, after V lost 4 bases and J lost 1 base. Germline V gives CDR1 SEHNR, CDR2 FQNEAQ (reference sequence). This CDR3 comprises 14 residues. The CDR3 sequence: CASSWGQGNTEAFF. CDR3 coding DNA: TGTGCCAGCAGCTGGGGACAGGGGAACACTGAAGCTTTCTTT.

V usage is TRBV28 and J usage is TRBJ2-1; a weak D match, TRBD1 (6 bases). This CDR3 has 11 amino acids. Trimming pared 2 bases from V and 15 bases from J, leaving 11 bases between. Germline loops: CDR1 MDHEN, CDR2 SYDVKM. This CDR3 reads CASSLKDRRFF. The CDR3 DNA is TGTGCCAGCAGTTTAAAAGACAGGAGGTTCTTC.